This TCR beta chain originates from a study (dated by TCRdb to between 2015 and 2017). Describing the broader study: Whether tumor-infiltrating Tregs in breast cancer are recruited from blood Tregs or converted in situ from other CD4+ T cell subsets was tested. The research as a whole found: The TCR gene usage of tumor memory CD4+ T cells clustered together with blood and lymph node memory CD4+ cells and with lymph node naive CD4+ cells. The greatest overlap of tumor-infiltrating Treg TCR alpha and beta sequences was with tumor naive CD4+ T cells, followed next by blood naive CD4+ T cells. Rather than covering whole repertoires, validation in the larger cohort was restricted to a single TCR beta V-J rearrangement.

Cells that were CD4+CD25+CD127-/low were isolated as Tregs. Tregs, naive and memory CD4+ T cells from tumor, blood and ipsilateral draining lymph nodes of 5 or 6 breast cancer patients underwent full-length TCR alpha and beta sequencing. Tumor tissue and lymph nodes obtained by ipsilateral axillary dissection were perfused with PBS, cut into small pieces and digested using collagenase I and hyaluronidase. FACS confirmed that the sorted cell populations were more than 90% pure. Full-length TCR variable regions were amplified by 5' RACE PCR with constant-region reverse primers, and semi-nested PCR with Nested Universal Primer A was subsequently performed. The ReliaPrep RNA Cell Miniprep System was used to extract total RNA, which was then reverse transcribed into 5'RACE-ready cDNA with the SMARTer RACE 5'/3' Kit. An Illumina MiSeq was used to sequence the full-length TCR alpha and beta libraries, which had been barcoded with multiplex adaptors. The original pipeline was this. For each of nine subset-tissue groups, sequencing data from the five patients were combined, and the groups were compared by unsupervised clustering of TCR gene usage. Repertoire similarity was calculated with the Morisita-Horn index, weighting shared sequences by their contribution to each repertoire. Using fastp at Q25 and MiXCR, TCRdb reprocessed the public reads and kept productive beta chains. Under each unique CDR3 protein, matching rows form one entry showing the most common genes and DNA. TCRdb's processing, not the authors', yielded these V and J calls. This sample holds 52,000 or so distinct CDR3 sequences; less than 25% were observed only once. Roughly 3.2% of the sample comes from the top ten.

The sample holds a few counts of this clonotype. The clone's antigen remains unknown. Base qualities are not provided; no much larger clone lies one nucleotide away. Its CDR3 holds 14 amino acids, cysteine through phenylalanine. The entry retains the CDR3 DNA only, 42 bases that are in frame from base 1. CDR1 and CDR2, looked up from the germline V gene, are SGHDT and YYEEEE. The junction carries 13 bases between V and J, which are trimmed by 4 bases and 3 bases respectively. This TCR came from a female donor with breast cancer. The chain was built from TRBV5-6 and TRBJ2-5; there is no confident call for the D gene. The sample comprised tumor-infiltrating Tregs sorted from the breast tumor. CDR3 sequence: CASSAWGGEETQYF. The nucleotides are TGTGCCAGCAGCGCGTGGGGTGGGGAAGAGACCCAGTACTTC.